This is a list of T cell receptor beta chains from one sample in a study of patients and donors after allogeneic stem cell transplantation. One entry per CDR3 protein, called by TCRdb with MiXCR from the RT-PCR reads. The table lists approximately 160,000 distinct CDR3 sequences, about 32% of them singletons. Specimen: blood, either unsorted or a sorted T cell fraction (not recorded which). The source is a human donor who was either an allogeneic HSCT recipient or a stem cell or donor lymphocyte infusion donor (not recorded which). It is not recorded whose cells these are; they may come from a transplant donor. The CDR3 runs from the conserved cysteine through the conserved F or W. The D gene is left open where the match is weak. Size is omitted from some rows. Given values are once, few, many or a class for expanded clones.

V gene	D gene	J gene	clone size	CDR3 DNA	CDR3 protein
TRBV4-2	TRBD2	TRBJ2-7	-	TGTGCCAGCAGCCGAGGCGGGGGACTAGCGGGAGGACACTCCTACGAGCAGTACTTC	CASSRGGGLAGGHSYEQYF
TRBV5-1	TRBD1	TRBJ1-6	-	TGCGCCAGCAGACGGACAGGGTCGTCAGGGCCCCTCCACTTT	CASRRTGSSGPLHF
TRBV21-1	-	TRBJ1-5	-	TGTGCCAGCACCGAAACGTTAAAGACAGGTTACAATCAGCCCCAGCATTTT	CASTETLKTGYNQPQHF
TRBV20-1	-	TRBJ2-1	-	TGCAGTGCTAGTTGGGACTCCTACAATGAGCAGTTCTTC	CSASWDSYNEQFF
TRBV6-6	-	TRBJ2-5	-	TGTGCCAGCAGCCTTCTCGACAGGTTATACCAAGAGACCCAGTACTTC	CASSLLDRLYQETQYF
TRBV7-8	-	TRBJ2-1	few	TGTGCCAGCAGCCCAAGTCTATGGGGTCGGAATGAGCAGTTCTTC	CASSPSLWGRNEQFF
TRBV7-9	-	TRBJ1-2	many	TGTGCCAGCAGCCCCAGGAGCTATGGCTACACCTTC	CASSPRSYGYTF
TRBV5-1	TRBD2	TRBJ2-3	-	TGCGCCAGCAGCTTACCACTCGCGGGAGCCAGCACAGATACGCAGTATTTT	CASSLPLAGASTDTQYF
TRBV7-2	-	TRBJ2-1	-	TGTGCCAGCAGTCAGGGCCCAGTCCCCTACAATGAGCAGTTCTTC	CASSQGPVPYNEQFF
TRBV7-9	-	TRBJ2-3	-	TGTGCCAGCAGCTTGGGCTGGGCAGGGGGGAAAACAGATACGCAGTATTTT	CASSLGWAGGKTDTQYF
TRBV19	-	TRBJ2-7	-	TGTGCCAGTAGTATGCTGGGCCCCGTCGAGCAGTACTTC	CASSMLGPVEQYF
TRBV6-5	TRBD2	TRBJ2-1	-	TGTGCCAGCAGTTATATTCTAGCGGGAGGGAGTGAGCAGTTCTTC	CASSYILAGGSEQFF
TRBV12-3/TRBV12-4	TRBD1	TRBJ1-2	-	TGTGCCAGCAGTTTCACCGGCGACAGGGTGAGCTATGGCTACACCTTC	CASSFTGDRVSYGYTF
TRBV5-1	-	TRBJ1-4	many	TGCGCCAGCAGCTTGGTGGGGGCTGGAGAAAAACTGTTTTTT	CASSLVGAGEKLFF
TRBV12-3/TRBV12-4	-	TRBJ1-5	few	TGTGCCAGCAGTTTTCCCCTTCAGCCCCAGCATTTT	CASSFPLQPQHF
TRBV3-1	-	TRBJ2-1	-	TGTGCCAGCAGCCAAGAGGAAGCGCCTCCGTACAATGAGCAGTTCTTC	CASSQEEAPPYNEQFF
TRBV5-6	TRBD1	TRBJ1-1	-	TGTGCCAGCACCCGAGGACAGGGCCTCTTCGAAGCTTTCTTT	CASTRGQGLFEAFF
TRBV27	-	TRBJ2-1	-	TGTGCCAGCACCCCAGGACCCGGCGGTTGGTACTACAATGAGCAGTTCTTC	CASTPGPGGWYYNEQFF
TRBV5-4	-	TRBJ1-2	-	TGTGCCAGCAGCTTGGAAGGGGGACGTTATGGCTACACCTTC	CASSLEGGRYGYTF
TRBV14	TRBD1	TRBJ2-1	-	TGTGCCAGCAGCCAAGGGCAGGGGGCGTGGTATGAGCAGTTCTTC	CASSQGQGAWYEQFF
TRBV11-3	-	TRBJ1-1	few	TGTGCCAGCAGCTTCGGGGAGAACACTGAAGCTTTCTTT	CASSFGENTEAFF
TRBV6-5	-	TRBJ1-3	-	TGTGCCAGCAGTTACTCAGGTGGAAACACCATATATTTT	CASSYSGGNTIYF
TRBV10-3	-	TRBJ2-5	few	TGTGCCATCAACGGCCAGGCCGGGGAGACCCAGTACTTC	CAINGQAGETQYF
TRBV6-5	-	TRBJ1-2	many	TGTGCCAGCAGTTACTGGTCCGGGAAAGAGAGTGGCTACACCTTC	CASSYWSGKESGYTF
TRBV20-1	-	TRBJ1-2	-	TGCAGTGCTAGAGGGGCTCCTGGCCGTCATGGCTACACCTTC	CSARGAPGRHGYTF
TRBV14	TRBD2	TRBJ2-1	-	TGTGCCAGCAGCCAAGAAAAAGGGACTAGCGGGAGTTGGGAGCAGTTCTTC	CASSQEKGTSGSWEQFF
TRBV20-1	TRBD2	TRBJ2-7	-	TGCAGTGCTCGGACTAGCGGGACCTACGAGCAGTGCTTC	CSARTSGTYEQCF
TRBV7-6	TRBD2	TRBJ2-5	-	TGTGCCAGCAGCCTTGGGTCTCGGGGAGGGCAAGAGACCCAGTACTTC	CASSLGSRGGQETQYF
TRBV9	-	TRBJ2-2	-	TGTGCCAGCAGAGGGACATCGAACACCGGGGAGCTGTTTTTT	CASRGTSNTGELFF
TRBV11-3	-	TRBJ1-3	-	TGTGCCAGCAGCCGACGCCAGGGAAACACCATATATTTT	CASSRRQGNTIYF
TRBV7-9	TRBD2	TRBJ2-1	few	TGTGCCAGCAGCTGGGCGGGAGCTTTACGTGAGCAGTTCTTC	CASSWAGALREQFF
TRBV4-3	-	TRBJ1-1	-	TGCGCCAGCAGCCAAGTTCCGGGGTTGAACACTGAAGCTTTCTTT	CASSQVPGLNTEAFF
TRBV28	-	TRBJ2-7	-	TGTGCCAGCAGTTCGGCTCTTAGCTCCTACGAGCAGTACTTC	CASSSALSSYEQYF
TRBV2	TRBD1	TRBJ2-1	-	TGTGCCAGCAGACAGGGGCTCAATGAGCAGTTCTTC	CASRQGLNEQFF
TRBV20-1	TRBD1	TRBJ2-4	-	TGCAGTGCTCCTGGACAGGGGAAAAACATTCAGTACTTC	CSAPGQGKNIQYF